Each of the 5 T cell receptor beta chains below was sequenced from the same sample in a study of blood T cell repertoires in COVID-19. Assay: immunoSEQ multiplex PCR; the TCRdb copy retains only in-frame clones and omits some. The repertoire holds about 230,000 clones, roughly 80% seen once, with around 8% in the top ten. The sequencing input was peripheral blood. The receptors shown here come from a woman of 80 years or more with acute or convalescent COVID-19.

The V gene is TRBV7-3, the J gene TRBJ1-6; unclear D gene. CDR1 is SGHTA, CDR2 FQGTGA, per germline. With 3 bases removed from V and 7 bases from J, the gap between germline ends came to 13 bases. CDR3 size: 15 residues. The CDR3 protein is CASSLGRSGNSPLHF. CDR3 nucleotide sequence: TGTGCCAGCAGCTTGGGGAGAAGCGGCAATTCACCCCTCCACTTT.

This clone appeared a single time. The chain joins TRBV7-3 to TRBJ1-2, with 9 nucleotides matching TRBD1. Trimming at V came to 4 bases and at J to 4 bases, leaving 4 bases not matched to a gene. This CDR3 is 14 amino acids long. Germline V lookup: CDR1 SGHTA, CDR2 FQGTGA. This chain's CDR3 is CASSSTGGVYGYTF. DNA of the CDR3: TGTGCCAGCAGCTCGACAGGGGGAGTCTATGGCTACACCTTC.

This clone is a singleton in its sample. The rearrangement uses TRBV6-2 or TRBV6-3 and TRBJ2-1; 10 nucleotides agree with TRBD2. Germline CDR1 reads MNHEY; CDR2 reads SVGEGT. The CDR3 extends over 15 amino acids. Trimming took 5 bases from V and 2 from J; bases not matched to a gene: 3. Here the CDR3 reads CASSQLAGTYNEQFF. The CDR3 DNA reads as TGTGCCAGCAGTCAACTAGCGGGGACCTACAATGAGCAGTTCTTC.

This chain connects TRBV11-2 to TRBJ2-3; 7 positions agree with TRBD2. The CDR3 runs 15 residues. From germline, CDR1 is SGHAT and CDR2 FQNNGV. The V segment lost 5 bases and the J segment 2 bases; nucleotides outside the gene matches: 7. CDR3 in amino acids: CASSVQRGPTDTQYF. CDR3 bases: TGTGCCAGCAGCGTCCAGCGGGGACCCACAGATACGCAGTATTTT.

This clone showed up just a few times. The chain joins TRBV2 to TRBJ1-1; 9 nucleotides line up with TRBD1. Trimming at V came to 5 bases and at J to 3 bases, leaving 4 bases not matched to a gene. This CDR3 is 14 amino acids long. From germline, CDR1 is SNHLY and CDR2 FYNNEI. CDR3 in amino acids: CASSPGQGYTEAFF. The CDR3 DNA sequence: TGTGCCAGCAGTCCGGGACAGGGCTACACTGAAGCTTTCTTT.